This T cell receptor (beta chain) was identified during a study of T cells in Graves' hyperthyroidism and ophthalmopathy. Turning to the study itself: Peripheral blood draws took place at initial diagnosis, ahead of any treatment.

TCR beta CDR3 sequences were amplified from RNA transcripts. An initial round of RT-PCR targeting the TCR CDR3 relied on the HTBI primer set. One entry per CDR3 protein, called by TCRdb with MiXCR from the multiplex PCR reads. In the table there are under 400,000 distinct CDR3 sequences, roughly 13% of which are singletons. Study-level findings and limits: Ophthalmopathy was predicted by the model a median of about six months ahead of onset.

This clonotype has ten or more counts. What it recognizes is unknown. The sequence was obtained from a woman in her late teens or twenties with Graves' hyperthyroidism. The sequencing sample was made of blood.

For the CDR3, the DNA is TGTGCCAGCAGTAATCCCGGACAGGCAGCCTACAATGAGCAGTTCTTC. It is translated as CASSNPGQAAYNEQFF. The chain couples TRBV2 to TRBJ2-1; 7 bases match TRBD1. With V trimmed by 5 bases and J by 2 bases, 9 bases remained unmatched. The CDR3 spans 16 residues. Per germline, CDR1 SNHLY and CDR2 FYNNEI.